This TCR beta chain was found in a study of blood T cell repertoires in COVID-19. Overall study context: Sites across the United States, Italy and Spain contributed samples from acute and convalescent COVID-19. T cells, B-cell-depleted T cells, or PBMCs supplied cDNA or gDNA.

The germline CDR1 and CDR2 sequences are LGHNA and YSLEER. The CDR3 is made up of 15 amino acids. Trimming took off 0 bases at V and 0 bases at J, with 7 bases between the two ends. Per the original data handling: The authors estimated nucleated cell counts from reference gene primer amplification. Assay: immunoSEQ multiplex PCR; the TCRdb copy retains only in-frame clones and omits some. Clone size and V and J calls were adopted from that table, with D and trimming inferred from the DNA. Among around 98,000 clones, about 80% were seen once, and the ten largest hold around 24%. This sequence originates from a man aged 65 to 85 with acute or convalescent COVID-19. The genes are TRBV4-3 and TRBJ2-3; no clear D. Sequencing input: peripheral blood. CDR3 amino acids: CASSQDIISTDTQYF. The CDR3 bases are TGCGCCAGCAGCCAAGATATTATCAGCACAGATACGCAGTATTTT.